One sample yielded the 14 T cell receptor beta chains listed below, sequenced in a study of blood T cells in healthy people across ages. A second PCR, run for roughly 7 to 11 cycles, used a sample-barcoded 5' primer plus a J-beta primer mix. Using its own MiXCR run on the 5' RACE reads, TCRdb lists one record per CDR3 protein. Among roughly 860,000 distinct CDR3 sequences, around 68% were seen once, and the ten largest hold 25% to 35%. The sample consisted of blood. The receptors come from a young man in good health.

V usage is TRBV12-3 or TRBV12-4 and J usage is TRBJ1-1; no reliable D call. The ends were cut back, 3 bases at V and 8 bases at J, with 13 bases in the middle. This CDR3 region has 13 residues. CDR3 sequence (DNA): TGTGCCAGCAGTTTGAAGCATTGGACGGAAGCTTTCTTT. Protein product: CASSLKHWTEAFF.

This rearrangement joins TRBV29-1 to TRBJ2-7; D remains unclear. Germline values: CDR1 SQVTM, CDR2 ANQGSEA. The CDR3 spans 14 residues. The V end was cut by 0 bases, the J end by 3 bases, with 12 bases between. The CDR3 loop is CSVEDPDGGYEQYF. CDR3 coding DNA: TGCAGCGTTGAAGATCCGGACGGTGGCTACGAGCAGTACTTC.

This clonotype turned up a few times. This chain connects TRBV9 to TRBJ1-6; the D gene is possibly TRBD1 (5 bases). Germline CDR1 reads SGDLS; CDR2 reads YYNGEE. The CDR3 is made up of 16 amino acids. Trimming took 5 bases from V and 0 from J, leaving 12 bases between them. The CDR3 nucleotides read TGTGCCAGCAGACCGGGGCCTAGCTCCTATAATTCACCCCTCCACTTT. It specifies CASRPGPSSYNSPLHF.

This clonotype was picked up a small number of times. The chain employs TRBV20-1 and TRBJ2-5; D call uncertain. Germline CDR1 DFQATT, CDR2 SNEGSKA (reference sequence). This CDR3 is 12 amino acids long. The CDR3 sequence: CSVWTDQETQYF. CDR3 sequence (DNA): TGCAGCGTATGGACCGATCAAGAGACCCAGTACTTC.

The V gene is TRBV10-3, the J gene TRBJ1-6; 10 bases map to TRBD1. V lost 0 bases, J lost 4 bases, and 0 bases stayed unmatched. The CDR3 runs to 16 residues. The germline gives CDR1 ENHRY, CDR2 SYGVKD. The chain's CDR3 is CAISESGQGYNSPLHF. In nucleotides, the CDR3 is TGTGCCATCAGTGAGTCGGGACAGGGGTATAATTCACCCCTCCACTTT.

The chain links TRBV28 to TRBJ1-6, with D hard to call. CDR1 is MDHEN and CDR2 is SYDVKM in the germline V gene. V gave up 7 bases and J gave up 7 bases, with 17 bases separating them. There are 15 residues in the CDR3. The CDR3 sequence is CASKLPGITNSPLHF. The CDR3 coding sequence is TGTGCCAGCAAACTCCCCGGGATCACGAATTCACCCCTCCACTTT.

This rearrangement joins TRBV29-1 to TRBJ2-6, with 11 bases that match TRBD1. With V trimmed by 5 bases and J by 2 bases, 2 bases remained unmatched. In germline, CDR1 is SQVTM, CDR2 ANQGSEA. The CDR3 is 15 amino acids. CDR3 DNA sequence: TGCAGCGTTAGGACAGGGGGCCCTGGGGCCAACGTCCTGACTTTC. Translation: CSVRTGGPGANVLTF.

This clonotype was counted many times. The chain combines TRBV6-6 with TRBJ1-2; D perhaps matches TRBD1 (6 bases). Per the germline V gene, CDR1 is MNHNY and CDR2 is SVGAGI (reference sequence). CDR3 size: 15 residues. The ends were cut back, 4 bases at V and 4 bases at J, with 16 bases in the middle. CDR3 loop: CASSSAGDSGYGYTF. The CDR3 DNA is TGTGCCAGCAGTTCCGCAGGGGATTCAGGCTATGGCTACACCTTC.

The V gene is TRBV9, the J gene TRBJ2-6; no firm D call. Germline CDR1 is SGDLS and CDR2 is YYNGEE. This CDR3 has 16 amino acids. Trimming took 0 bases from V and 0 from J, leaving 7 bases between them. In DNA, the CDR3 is TGTGCCAGCAGCGTAGGCCCTCGCTCTGGGGCCAACGTCCTGACTTTC. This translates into CASSVGPRSGANVLTF.

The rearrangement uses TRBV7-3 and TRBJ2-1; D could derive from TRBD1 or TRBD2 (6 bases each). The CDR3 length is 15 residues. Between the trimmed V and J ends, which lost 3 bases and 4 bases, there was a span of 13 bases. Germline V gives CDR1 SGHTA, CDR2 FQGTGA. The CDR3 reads CASSFYGGTYNEQFF. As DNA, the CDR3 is TGTGCCAGCAGCTTTTATGGGGGGACATACAATGAGCAGTTCTTC.

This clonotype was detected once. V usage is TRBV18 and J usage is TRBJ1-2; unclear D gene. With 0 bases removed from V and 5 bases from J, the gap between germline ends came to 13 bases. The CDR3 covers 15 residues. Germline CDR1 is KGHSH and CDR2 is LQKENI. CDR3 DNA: TGTGCCAGCTCACCACCGAGGCCCACTTCTTATGGCTACACCTTC. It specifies CASSPPRPTSYGYTF.

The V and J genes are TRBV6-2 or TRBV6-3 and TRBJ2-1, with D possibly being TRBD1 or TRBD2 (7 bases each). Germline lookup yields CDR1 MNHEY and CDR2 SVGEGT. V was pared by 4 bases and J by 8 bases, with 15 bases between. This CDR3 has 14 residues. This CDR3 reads CASSFSGGGHEQFF. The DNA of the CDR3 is TGTGCCAGCAGTTTTTCAGGGGGAGGGCATGAGCAGTTCTTC.

CDR3 protein: CAISALLAGGVFNEQYF. The CDR3 nucleotides are TGTGCCATCAGTGCGCTCTTAGCGGGGGGGGTATTTAATGAGCAGTACTTC. The chain joins TRBV10-3 to TRBJ2-5; 11 bases are shared with TRBD2. The V gene end was trimmed by 4 bases and the J gene end by 11 bases; junction bases not matched to a gene: 18. Germline values: CDR1 ENHRY, CDR2 SYGVKD. The CDR3 has 17 amino acids.

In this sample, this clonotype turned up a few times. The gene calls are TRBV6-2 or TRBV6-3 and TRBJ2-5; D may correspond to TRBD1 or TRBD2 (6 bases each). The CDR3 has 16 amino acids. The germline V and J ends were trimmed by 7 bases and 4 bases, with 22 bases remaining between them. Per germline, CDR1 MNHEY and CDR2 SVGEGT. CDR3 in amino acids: CASTNRGQPAGETQYF. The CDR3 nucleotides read TGTGCCAGCACTAACCGGGGGCAGCCTGCGGGAGAGACCCAGTACTTC.